This T cell receptor (beta chain) was sequenced for a study of blood T cell repertoires in COVID-19. As for the study in general: Samples came from the United States, Italy and Spain, spanning acute and convalescent COVID-19. PBMCs, B-cell-depleted T cells, or T cells were the source of the cDNA or gDNA that made up the material.

With 4 bases clipped from V and 0 bases from J, the junction kept 11 bases outside the gene matches. The CDR3 has 17 residues. From germline, CDR1 is SQVTM and CDR2 ANQGSEA. Original handling: From reference gene primer amplification, estimates of nucleated cell counts were derived. TCRdb's copy holds only in-frame clones and misses some; the assay was immunoSEQ multiplex PCR. The D gene and trimming were derived from the DNA, and the V and J assignments and clone size from that table. The repertoire holds approximately 140,000 clones, with about 90% as singletons. Input material: peripheral blood. This chain uses TRBV29-1 with TRBJ2-3; TRBD1 aligns across 9 bases. The receptor comes from a man in his fifties or sixties with active or convalescent COVID-19. The CDR3 is CSVGGQGFGFSTDTQYF. The CDR3 nucleotides are TGCAGCGTTGGGGGACAGGGATTTGGTTTTAGCACAGATACGCAGTATTTT.